A single sample gave rise to the 29 T cell receptor beta chains below, sequenced in a study of T-cell memory formation after mild COVID-19 (dated by TCRdb to the early 2020s). Library preparation was by 5' RACE. Data came from an Illumina NovaSeq 6000. TCRdb reprocessed the public reads (quality trimming at Q25 with fastp, clone calling with MiXCR) and kept in-frame beta chains. For every CDR3 protein sequence, its rows merge into one entry that carries the most common genes and DNA. The sample contains roughly 350,000 distinct CDR3 sequences, 25% to 30% of them found a single time. The top ten constitute approximately 13% of the sample. The sequenced sample consisted of PBMCs or a T cell subset sorted from them (not recorded which). The receptors originated from an adult woman who had mild COVID-19 (a few samples of this study predate the infection). The sample titles of this study are shuffled in the database, so cell type and time point are left out; the donor was told from shared clones.

The chain links TRBV7-8 to TRBJ2-3; no clear D. The V gene lost 2 bases and the J gene lost 6 bases, with 9 bases spanning the gap. Germline lookup yields CDR1 SGHVS and CDR2 FQNEAQ. The CDR3 length is 13 residues. This CDR3 is CASSLFPDDTQYF. CDR3 bases: TGTGCCAGCAGCTTATTTCCTGACGATACGCAGTATTTT.

This chain connects TRBV7-2 to TRBJ2-3, with TRBD2 matching over 8 bases. The J segment lost 4 bases and the V segment lost 1 base, leaving 10 bases of the junction unmatched. CDR1 is SGHTA and CDR2 is FQGNSA in the germline V gene. The CDR3 is 17 residues long. CDR3 nucleotide sequence: TGTGCCAGCAGCTTAGAGGGTAGCGGGCGGGGGGCAGATACGCAGTATTTT. Protein sequence: CASSLEGSGRGADTQYF.

There are a few counts of this clonotype. The V gene is TRBV2, the J gene TRBJ1-1; no firm D call. V lost 9 bases and J lost 4, with 6 bases in between. CDR1 is SNHLY and CDR2 is FYNNEI in the germline V gene. The CDR3 totals 10 residues. CDR3 nucleotide sequence: TGTGCCAGTGGGGTCACTGAAGCTTTCTTT. This sequence encodes CASGVTEAFF.

This clonotype was detected only a few times. The chain has TRBV18 and TRBJ1-1; D is unclear. Between the trimmed V and J ends, which lost 3 bases and 1 base, there was a span of 15 bases. The CDR3 spans 16 residues. The germline V gene encodes CDR1 KGHSH and CDR2 LQKENI. This CDR3 reads CASSPTQGRTNTEAFF. The CDR3 DNA is TGTGCCAGCTCACCGACCCAAGGACGGACGAACACTGAAGCTTTCTTT.

The V call is TRBV5-1, the J call TRBJ2-2, with D hard to call. The CDR3 contains 14 residues. CDR1 SGHRS and CDR2 YFSETQ come from the germline V gene. V lost 1 base and J lost 7, with 11 bases in between. Here the CDR3 DNA reads TGCGCCAGCAGCTTGCTAGATTTCGGCGGGGAGCTGTTTTTT. Protein sequence: CASSLLDFGGELFF.

The rearrangement links TRBV5-1 to TRBJ2-1, with no clear D. Germline-derived CDR1 and CDR2 are SGHRS and YFSETQ. V lost 0 bases and J 10 bases, leaving 8 bases between the germline ends. This CDR3 region has 12 residues. Here the CDR3 reads CASSLESREQFF. The CDR3 nucleotides read TGCGCCAGCAGCTTGGAATCCCGCGAGCAGTTCTTC.

This clonotype occurred a few times. This rearrangement joins TRBV20-1 to TRBJ2-3; weak D call: TRBD2 (7 bases). CDR3 size: 15 residues. Germline CDR1 is DFQATT and CDR2 is SNEGSKA (reference sequence). Trimming shortened V by 0 bases and J by 4 bases, and 14 bases separated the two germline ends. The CDR3, as DNA: TGCAGTGCTAGAGATCCGCGGGGGCGGTCAGATACGCAGTATTTT. Its translation: CSARDPRGRSDTQYF.

The rearrangement joins TRBV7-2 to TRBJ2-3; D uncertain. Trimming cost V 3 bases and J 8 bases, with 15 bases left between them. Germline CDR1 is SGHTA and CDR2 is FQGNSA. The CDR3 is 14 residues long. CDR3 DNA: TGTGCCAGCAGCTTGTCGCAATTCGGGTCTACGCAGTATTTT. Its translation: CASSLSQFGSTQYF.

V and J are TRBV5-4 and TRBJ2-3; possible D gene TRBD1, 5 bases. Germline CDR1 is SGHNT and CDR2 is YYREEE (reference sequence). Trimming removed 4 bases from V and 6 bases from J, with 18 bases in between. The CDR3 is 15 residues long. The DNA for the CDR3 is TGTGCCAGCAGCCCGGGTGGGGCGGACCCGGATACGCAGTATTTT. Translating it yields CASSPGGADPDTQYF.

This clonotype was counted only a few times. This rearrangement joins TRBV12-3 or TRBV12-4 to TRBJ2-3; 11 bases are shared with TRBD2. J lost 5 bases, V lost 4 bases, and 8 bases had no gene match. The length of the CDR3 is 16 residues. The CDR3 bases are TGTGCCAGCAGTTCTGCTAGCGGGGGGACCATAGATACGCAGTATTTT. This codes for CASSSASGGTIDTQYF.

V usage is TRBV20-1 and J usage is TRBJ1-3; perhaps TRBD1 as D (5 bases). The CDR3 is 12 residues long. Trimming stripped 6 bases from V and 4 bases from J, with 10 bases between. CDR1 and CDR2 from the germline V gene are DFQATT and SNEGSKA (reference sequence). CDR3: CSAKRGGNTIYF. CDR3 in DNA: TGCAGTGCCAAGAGGGGAGGAAACACCATATATTTT.

The chain combines TRBV10-3 with TRBJ2-7; 8 nucleotides align to TRBD1. CDR3 length equals 14 residues. Trimming cost V 4 bases and J 3 bases; bases outside gene matches: 5. The germline CDR1 and CDR2 sequences are ENHRY and SYGVKD. Here the CDR3 reads CAISVKGQGYEQYF. CDR3 DNA: TGTGCCATCAGTGTCAAAGGACAGGGCTACGAGCAGTACTTC.

This clonotype was observed a handful of times. The chain is built from TRBV6-5 and TRBJ2-1; 9 nucleotides line up with TRBD2. Losses at the gene ends were 3 bases for V and 8 bases for J; bases not matched to a gene: 8. The CDR3 loop spans 15 amino acids. From germline, CDR1 is MNHEY and CDR2 SVGAGI. The CDR3 sequence is CASSYRRGGPDEQFF. CDR3 DNA: TGTGCCAGCAGTTATAGGCGGGGGGGCCCGGATGAGCAGTTCTTC.

This clonotype was picked up a small number of times. The V gene is TRBV5-5, the J gene TRBJ2-7; TRBD1 agrees at 7 bases. The CDR3 has 14 amino acids. Trimming took 1 base from V and 4 from J; bases not matched to a gene: 5. The germline V gene encodes CDR1 SGHKS and CDR2 YYEKEE (reference sequence). The CDR3 spells CASSLTGVVYEQYF. DNA of the CDR3: TGTGCCAGCAGCTTGACAGGGGTGGTGTACGAGCAGTACTTC.

The chain combines TRBV25-1 with TRBJ2-7; no firm D call. Per germline, CDR1 MGHDK and CDR2 SYGVNS. This CDR3 has 11 residues. The V and J ends lost 4 bases and 4 bases respectively, with 5 bases between them. The CDR3 DNA reads TGTGCCAGCAGTGGAATTTACGAGCAGTACTTC. It yields the protein CASSGIYEQYF.

This clonotype was seen more than once but under ten times. The genes are TRBV20-1 and TRBJ2-3, with D hard to call. The CDR3 is 10 residues long. The germline V and J ends were trimmed by 0 bases and 5 bases, with 0 bases remaining between them. The germline V gene has CDR1 DFQATT and CDR2 SNEGSKA (reference sequence). The CDR3 protein is CSAREDTQYF. CDR3 nucleotides: TGCAGTGCTAGAGAAGATACGCAGTATTTT.

The chain joins TRBV12-3 or TRBV12-4 to TRBJ2-1; 9 nucleotides align to TRBD2. The V gene end was trimmed by 8 bases and the J gene end by 2 bases; junction bases not matched to a gene: 4. This CDR3 spans 14 amino acids. The CDR3 protein is CASGLAGPYNEQFF. CDR3 DNA: TGTGCCAGCGGTCTAGCGGGGCCCTACAATGAGCAGTTCTTC.

A few counts support this clonotype. The V and J genes are TRBV6-5 and TRBJ2-7; D is unresolved. Trimming cost V 2 bases and J 1 base, with 15 bases left between them. The CDR3 is made up of 16 amino acids. Germline loops: CDR1 MNHEY, CDR2 SVGAGI. The chain's CDR3 is CASSYGSVEFSYEQYF. CDR3 sequence (DNA): TGTGCCAGCAGTTACGGTTCAGTAGAATTTTCCTACGAGCAGTACTTC.

A few counts support this clonotype. This chain uses TRBV18 with TRBJ2-3, with D perhaps TRBD2 (5 bases). The germline V gene has CDR1 KGHSH and CDR2 LQKENI. Trimming pared 2 bases from V and 1 base from J, leaving 10 bases between. The CDR3 loop spans 15 amino acids. The CDR3 reads CASSPGLARTDTQYF. In nucleotides, the CDR3 is TGTGCCAGCTCACCAGGTCTAGCCCGCACAGATACGCAGTATTTT. The variable domain in full, completed from reference TRBV18 and TRBJ2-3, reads NAGVMQNPRHLVRRRGQEARLRCSPMKGHSHVYWYRQLPEEGLKFMVYLQKENIIDESGMPKERFSAEFPKEGPSILRIQQVVRGDSAAYFCASSPGLARTDTQYFGPGTRLTVL.

The chain uses TRBV24-1 and TRBJ2-3, with no clear D. V lost 1 base and J 0 bases, leaving 10 bases between the germline ends. Germline V gives CDR1 KGHDR, CDR2 SFDVKD. This CDR3 is built from 16 residues. CDR3 sequence: CATSDLQRSSTDTQYF. Written as DNA, the CDR3 is TGTGCCACCAGTGATTTACAGCGATCTAGCACAGATACGCAGTATTTT.

The CDR3 coding sequence is TGTGCCAGCAGCCATACAGGGCCTGAGGGCTACACCTTC. This translates into CASSHTGPEGYTF. The V gene is TRBV7-9, the J gene TRBJ1-2, with a possible D match to TRBD1 (6 bases). V was cut by 5 bases and J by 8 bases, with 15 bases left in between. The length of the CDR3 is 13 residues. The germline CDR1 and CDR2 sequences are SEHNR and FQNEAQ (reference sequence).

This clonotype has more than one count but fewer than ten. The rearrangement uses TRBV29-1 and TRBJ2-7, with D perhaps given as TRBD1 or TRBD2 (5 bases each). The CDR3 runs 12 residues. The V gene lost 7 bases and the J gene lost 5 bases, with 15 bases spanning the gap. Germline loops: CDR1 SQVTM, CDR2 ANQGSEA. The CDR3 region is CSGYRSGDEQYF. The CDR3 nucleotides read TGCAGCGGGTACAGGTCCGGGGACGAGCAGTACTTC.

This clonotype was detected many times. V and J are TRBV20-1 and TRBJ2-4, with 8 bases aligning to TRBD1. V lost 3 bases to trimming and J lost 0 bases; unmatched junction nucleotides: 4. The germline CDR1 and CDR2 sequences are DFQATT and SNEGSKA (reference sequence). CDR3 length equals 15 residues. The chain's CDR3 is CSASGQGGAKNIQYF. The DNA of the CDR3 is TGCAGTGCTAGTGGACAGGGAGGAGCCAAAAACATTCAGTACTTC.

This clonotype has ten or more counts. The chain recombines TRBV6-1 with TRBJ2-3, with 12 bases matching TRBD2. This CDR3 is built from 15 residues. Per germline, CDR1 MNHNS and CDR2 SASEGT. With 5 bases clipped from V and 6 bases from J, the junction kept 6 bases outside the gene matches. In DNA, the CDR3 is TGTGCCAGCAGTAGACTAGCGGGGGAAGAGGATACGCAGTATTTT. As protein: CASSRLAGEEDTQYF.

The V and J genes are TRBV6-5 and TRBJ1-2; 10 bases map to TRBD1. CDR3 length equals 17 residues. The V and J ends lost 0 bases and 5 bases, in that order; junction bases with no gene match: 9. CDR1 is MNHEY, CDR2 SVGAGI, per germline. The CDR3 region has the DNA TGTGCCAGCAGTTACTCGAGTAGGACAGGGGGAGGTTATGGCTACACCTTC. This codes for CASSYSSRTGGGYGYTF.

This clonotype occurred a few times. The chain uses TRBV3-1 and TRBJ1-1; TRBD1 might be the D (5 bases). Germline CDR1 LGHDT, CDR2 YNNKEL (reference sequence). The CDR3 sequence is 13 residues long. Deletions cut 2 bases from V and 8 bases from J, with 12 bases between. The DNA for the CDR3 is TGTGCCAGCAGCCAATTGGGAAGACAGGAAGCTTTCTTT. Its protein product is CASSQLGRQEAFF.

This clonotype was counted only a few times. J is TRBJ2-5 and V is TRBV12-3 or TRBV12-4; D possibly corresponds to TRBD1 (5 bases). This CDR3 has 13 residues. V was shortened by 6 bases and J by 13 bases, with 21 bases between the two germline ends. For the CDR3, the DNA is TGTGCCAGCAGCTCGGACACCCCGCAGGCCCCGTACTTC. This encodes CASSSDTPQAPYF.

This clonotype was picked up many times. The chain is built from TRBV27 and TRBJ2-7; 9 bases are a match to TRBD1. Germline assignment: CDR1 MNHEY and CDR2 SMNVEV (reference sequence). V trimming: 8 bases; J trimming: 2 bases; junction bases outside the gene matches: 1. The length of the CDR3 is 12 residues. CDR3: CASGTGPYEQYF. The CDR3 region has the DNA TGTGCCAGCGGGACAGGGCCCTACGAGCAGTACTTC.

The chain is built from TRBV20-1 and TRBJ2-1; D is unresolved. This CDR3 has 11 residues. Germline CDR1 reads DFQATT; CDR2 reads SNEGSKA (reference sequence). Between the trimmed V and J ends, which lost 3 bases and 4 bases, there was a span of 4 bases. CDR3 sequence: CSASIYNEQFF. CDR3 coding DNA: TGCAGTGCTAGTATTTACAATGAGCAGTTCTTC.